This is a list of T cell receptor beta chains from one sample in a study of blood T cell repertoires in COVID-19. Generated by immunoSEQ multiplex PCR, the TCRdb table keeps only in-frame clones and is missing some. The sample carries 90,000 to 150,000 clones, 75% to 85% recorded once. The sample taken for sequencing was peripheral blood. These receptors originate from a woman aged 80 or over with acute or convalescent COVID-19. The conserved cysteine and the conserved F or W are not part of the CDR3 here.

v_gene	j_gene	CDR3aa
TRBV5-1	TRBJ1-1	ASSPQMTVNTEAF
TRBV7-2	TRBJ2-5	ASSPRLGGTYQETQY
TRBV18	TRBJ1-2	ASSPGGAGASIYGYT
TRBV9	TRBJ1-4	ASSVNPQTTNEKLF
TRBV15	TRBJ1-1	ATSRVRWTEAF
TRBV7-2	TRBJ1-2	ASSVMQGYGYT
TRBV11-3	TRBJ1-3	ASSPGVSGNTIY
TRBV21-1	TRBJ2-5	ASSKAGLAGDQETQY
TRBV7-9	TRBJ1-2	ASSAQGRSYGYT
TRBV5-1	TRBJ1-1	ASSLSDSYTEAF
TRBV6-6	TRBJ1-5	ASTTGFNQPQH
TRBV7-9	TRBJ2-1	ASSLVLGDYNEQF
TRBV28	TRBJ2-4	ASSSQREGHGYIQY
TRBV6-5	TRBJ2-2	ASSYVDSSTGELF
TRBV6-2/TRBV6-3	TRBJ2-1	ASSSLRLAGVFDEQF
TRBV4-2	TRBJ1-2	ASSRSEVDGYT
TRBV7-3	TRBJ1-3	ASGLGQGAMDTIY
TRBV7-9	TRBJ2-1	ASSLALGYNEQF
TRBV4-2	TRBJ1-2	ASGSRGAYGYT
TRBV10-3	TRBJ2-1	AIRTSAENEQF
TRBV27	TRBJ2-5	ASRGPRRAETQY
TRBV30	TRBJ1-4	ALNQQGAGEKLF
TRBV7-7	TRBJ2-5	ASSWDREETQY
TRBV3-1/TRBV3-2	TRBJ2-2	ASSHSGGANTGELF
TRBV7-2	TRBJ1-4	ASSRGGGLGEKLF
TRBV19	TRBJ2-1	ASRGGRAVDEQF
TRBV29-1	TRBJ1-4	SVGRGTGEKLF
TRBV4-3	TRBJ2-5	ASSQARGETQY
TRBV27	TRBJ1-2	ASSKNPGQGSNYGYT
TRBV5-8	TRBJ2-2	ASSLRRGGELF